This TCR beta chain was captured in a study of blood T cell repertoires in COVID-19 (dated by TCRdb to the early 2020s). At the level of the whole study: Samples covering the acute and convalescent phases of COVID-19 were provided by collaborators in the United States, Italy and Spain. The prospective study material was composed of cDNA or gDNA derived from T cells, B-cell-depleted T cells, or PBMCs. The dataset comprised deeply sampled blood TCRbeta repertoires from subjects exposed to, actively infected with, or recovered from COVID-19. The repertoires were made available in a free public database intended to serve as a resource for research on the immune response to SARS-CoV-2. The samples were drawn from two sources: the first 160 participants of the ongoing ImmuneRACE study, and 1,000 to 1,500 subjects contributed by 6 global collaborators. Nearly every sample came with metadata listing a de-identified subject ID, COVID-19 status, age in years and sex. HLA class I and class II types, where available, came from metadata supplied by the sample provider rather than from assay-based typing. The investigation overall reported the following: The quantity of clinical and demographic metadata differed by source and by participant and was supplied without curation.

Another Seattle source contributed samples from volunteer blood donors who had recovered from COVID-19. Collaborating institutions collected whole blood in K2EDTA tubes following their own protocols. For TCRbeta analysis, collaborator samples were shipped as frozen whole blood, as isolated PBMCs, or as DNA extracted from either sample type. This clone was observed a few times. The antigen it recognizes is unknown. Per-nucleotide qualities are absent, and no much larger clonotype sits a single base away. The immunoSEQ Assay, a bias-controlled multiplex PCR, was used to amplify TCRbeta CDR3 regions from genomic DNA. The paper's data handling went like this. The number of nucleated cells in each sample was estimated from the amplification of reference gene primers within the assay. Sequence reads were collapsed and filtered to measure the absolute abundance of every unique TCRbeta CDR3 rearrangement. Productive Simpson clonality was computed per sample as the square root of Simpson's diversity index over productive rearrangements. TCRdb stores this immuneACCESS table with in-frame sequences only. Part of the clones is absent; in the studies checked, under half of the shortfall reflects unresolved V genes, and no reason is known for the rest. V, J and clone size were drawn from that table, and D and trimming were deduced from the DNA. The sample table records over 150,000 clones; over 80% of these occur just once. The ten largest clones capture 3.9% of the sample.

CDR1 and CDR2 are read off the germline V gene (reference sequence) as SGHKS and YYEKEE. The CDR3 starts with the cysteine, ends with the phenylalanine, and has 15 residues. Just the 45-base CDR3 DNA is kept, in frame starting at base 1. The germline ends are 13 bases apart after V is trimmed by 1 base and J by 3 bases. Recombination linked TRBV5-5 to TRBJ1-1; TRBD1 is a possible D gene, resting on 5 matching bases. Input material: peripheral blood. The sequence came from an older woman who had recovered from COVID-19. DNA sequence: TGTGCCAGCAGCTTGCAGGGTGTTTGGGACACTGAAGCTTTCTTT. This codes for CASSLQGVWDTEAFF.